This T cell receptor (beta chain) was observed in a study of T cells in Graves' hyperthyroidism and ophthalmopathy. The study's findings and limits: Ophthalmopathy, as predicted by the model, came a median approximately 6.5 months after the prediction. Most thyroid clonotypes with frequency above 0.001 were detected in blood.

Using RNA transcripts as the source, TCR beta CDR3 regions were amplified. The HTBI primer set drove a first-round RT-PCR of the TCR CDR3. TCRdb passed the multiplex PCR reads through MiXCR, listing each CDR3 protein once. Counted here are fewer than 250,000 distinct CDR3 sequences, roughly 22% occurring once; the ten biggest clones make up around 40%. Points on this clonotype: Its antigen is not known.

Clinical symptoms, serum thyroxine, TRAb, thyroid ultrasound and orbital computed tomography informed diagnoses. The V gene lost 4 bases and the J gene lost 6 bases, with 10 bases spanning the gap. The CDR3 has 12 amino acids. The clonotype comes from a woman between 40 and 55 years old with Graves' ophthalmopathy. Sequencing was performed on blood. This chain joins TRBV12-3 or TRBV12-4 and TRBJ2-7; either TRBD1 or TRBD2 may supply D (5 bases each). CDR3 sequence reads: CASSSRDVEQYF. For the CDR3, the DNA is TGTGCCAGCAGTTCTCGGGACGTCGAGCAGTACTTC.